Below, one T cell receptor beta chain is given with its context. Its antigen is currently unknown. Terminally differentiated effector memory CD45RA+ cells were excluded by CCR7 positive selection of CD45RO-negative cells. The study drew its donors from healthy HIV-negative adults without recent acute infections or vaccinations. The source of the sample is a study of shared clonotypes between healthy human individuals. Study-level findings and limits: Among non-shared clonotypes, generation probabilities were lower than among those shared by all four donors.

Here immunoSEQ multiplex PCR was the method, and the copy in TCRdb shows in-frame clones only, minus some. The top ten hold 0.09% to 0.13% of the sample, which has approximately 650,000 clones, nearly 97% seen once. The CDR3 runs to 11 residues. Trimming took off 2 bases at V and 11 bases at J, with 12 bases between the two ends. The germline V gene encodes CDR1 GTSNPN and CDR2 SVGIG (reference sequence). The clonotype was recovered from a woman aged 25-40 years in good health. V gene TRBV30 combines with J gene TRBJ1-1; D perhaps matches TRBD1 (6 bases). Sequences were obtained from naive CD8+ T cells sorted from blood. The chain's CDR3 is CAWSPGQWAFF. DNA of the CDR3: TGTGCCTGGAGTCCTGGACAGTGGGCTTTCTTT.